These 13 T cell receptor beta chains share one sample of origin, sequenced in a study of Ad26.COV2.S vaccination and SARS-CoV-2 variants. Stated treatment: roughly 19 received Ad26.COV2.S at low or high dose, single or two shots; several received placebo; per-sample allocation not given. Day 63 after the first injection of vaccine or placebo was the sampling time. Only in-frame clones appear in the TCRdb table, and some are missing; sequencing was by immunoSEQ multiplex PCR. Of about 500,000 clones listed, approximately 90% are singletons. Sequenced material: peripheral blood, taken in a trial of Ad26.COV2.S vaccine versus placebo. Receptors originate from a person between 18 and 65 years old who received the Ad26.COV2.S COVID-19 vaccine or a placebo.

The chain joins TRBV18 to TRBJ2-3, with TRBD1 as a possible D gene (6 bases). Looked up from germline, CDR1 is KGHSH and CDR2 is LQKENI. The CDR3 contains 14 residues. V lost 3 bases and J lost 6, with 13 bases in between. The CDR3 DNA reads as TGTGCCAGCTCACCTGGGGACAAACCCGATACGCAGTATTTT. Translated, it gives CASSPGDKPDTQYF.

CDR3 in DNA: TGTGCCAGTAGTGATCCGGGACAGGGGCTCCACGAGCAGTACTTC. This codes for CASSDPGQGLHEQYF. The genes are TRBV19 and TRBJ2-7, with TRBD1 identical over 10 bases. CDR1 is LNHDA and CDR2 is SQIVND in the germline V gene (reference sequence). The ends lost 5 bases at V and 5 bases at J; junction bases unmatched: 9. The CDR3 sequence is 15 residues long. The full variable domain, completed using reference TRBV19 and TRBJ2-7, is DGGITQSPKYLFRKEGQNVTLSCEQNLNHDAMYWYRQDPGQGLRLIYYSQIVNDFQKGDIAEGYSVSREKKESFPLTVTSAQKNPTAFYLCASSDPGQGLHEQYFGPGTRLTVT.

The chain combines TRBV27 with TRBJ1-6, with D tentatively TRBD1 (6 bases). CDR1 is MNHEY, CDR2 SMNVEV, per germline (reference sequence). V was shortened by 0 bases and J by 3 bases, with 9 bases between the two germline ends. The CDR3 runs 16 residues. In DNA form, the CDR3 reads TGTGCCAGCAGTTTATCCCCAGGGGTCTATAATTCACCCCTCCACTTT. Translation: CASSLSPGVYNSPLHF.

The J gene is TRBJ2-1, the V gene TRBV28, with 8 positions matching TRBD2. Germline loops: CDR1 MDHEN, CDR2 SYDVKM. The CDR3 runs 15 residues. Losses at the gene ends were 7 bases for V and 1 base for J; bases not matched to a gene: 6. This CDR3 is CASTTGTRSYNEQFF. CDR3 sequence (DNA): TGTGCCAGCACCACCGGGACTAGGTCCTACAATGAGCAGTTCTTC.

The J gene is TRBJ1-5, the V gene TRBV5-1; 7 bases fit TRBD1. The CDR3 is made up of 14 amino acids. V lost 1 base and J lost 6; bases outside the gene matches: 4. Germline V gene sequence: CDR1 SGHRS, CDR2 YFSETQ. The DNA for the CDR3 is TGCGCCAGCAGCTTGAACAGGGGAGGTCAGCCCCAGCATTTT. It is translated as CASSLNRGGQPQHF.

The V and J genes are TRBV7-3 and TRBJ2-3, with D possibly matching TRBD2 (5 bases). Germline loops: CDR1 SGHTA, CDR2 FQGTGA. With 5 bases removed from V and 0 bases from J, the gap between germline ends came to 12 bases. The length of the CDR3 is 15 residues. CDR3 loop: CASSPLGGSTDTQYF. CDR3 nucleotides: TGTGCCAGCAGCCCATTGGGCGGGAGCACAGATACGCAGTATTTT.

The CDR3 spells CASSLAASSYEQYF. The CDR3 DNA sequence: TGTGCCAGTAGTCTAGCGGCAAGCTCCTACGAGCAGTACTTC. The chain couples TRBV19 to TRBJ2-7; 7 bases agree with TRBD2. V gave up 5 bases and J gave up 0 bases; unmatched junction bases: 4. This CDR3 is 14 amino acids long. The germline gives CDR1 LNHDA, CDR2 SQIVND (reference sequence).

A single count supports this clone. The chain carries TRBV7-8 and TRBJ2-2; TRBD2 is a possible D gene (5 bases). The germline gives CDR1 SGHVS, CDR2 FQNEAQ. With 7 bases removed from V and 4 bases from J, the gap between germline ends came to 16 bases. The CDR3 is made up of 15 amino acids. For the CDR3, the DNA is TGTGCCAGCAACCCGAGGGAAGGGTTCACCGGGGAGCTGTTTTTT. Its protein is CASNPREGFTGELFF.

V and J are TRBV7-2 and TRBJ1-2; D may be TRBD1 (5 bases). Trimming shortened V by 3 bases and J by 8 bases, and 16 bases separated the two germline ends. This CDR3 has 14 residues. Germline CDR1 is SGHTA and CDR2 is FQGNSA. In nucleotides, the CDR3 is TGTGCCAGCAGCTTCCCTCGGGGGGAAAGAGGCTACACCTTC. Translating it yields CASSFPRGERGYTF.

V and J are TRBV27 and TRBJ2-5; no clear D. The length of the CDR3 is 10 residues. Germline V gives CDR1 MNHEY, CDR2 SMNVEV (reference sequence). V lost 10 bases and J lost 3, with 6 bases in between. The CDR3 nucleotides read TGTGCCAACTCAAAAGAGACCCAGTACTTC. Translated: CANSKETQYF.

In this sample, this clone turned up once. The genes are TRBV4-3 and TRBJ1-1; D is unclear. The CDR3 sequence is 14 residues long. V was shortened by 0 bases and J by 10 bases, with 15 bases between the two germline ends. The germline gives CDR1 LGHNA, CDR2 YSLEER. CDR3 nucleotide sequence: TGCGCCAGCAGCCAAGATCTGAATGAAGGGTTAGCTTTCTTT. Protein product: CASSQDLNEGLAFF.

This clone has only one observation. The rearrangement uses TRBV27 and TRBJ1-1; D is undetermined. The germline V and J ends were trimmed by 1 base and 1 base, with 13 bases remaining between them. CDR1 and CDR2 from the germline V gene are MNHEY and SMNVEV (reference sequence). The CDR3 extends over 16 amino acids. The chain's CDR3 is CASSLLGGGTNTEAFF. CDR3 sequence (DNA): TGTGCCAGCAGTTTATTAGGCGGCGGAACGAACACTGAAGCTTTCTTT.

This clone appeared a single time. V usage is TRBV7-6 and J usage is TRBJ1-3; maybe TRBD1 (6 bases). Trimming left V 3 bases short and J 5 bases short, with 14 bases between. Germline CDR1 SGHVS, CDR2 FNYEAQ. The CDR3 extends over 15 amino acids. DNA for the CDR3: TGTGCCAGCAGCTTCTACAGGGACGGGAGAAACACCATATATTTT. It specifies CASSFYRDGRNTIYF. The full variable domain, its missing parts supplied by reference TRBV7-6 and TRBJ1-3, is GAGVSQSPRYKVTKRGQDVALRCDPISGHVSLYWYRQALGQGPEFLTYFNYEAQQDKSGLPNDRFSAERPEGSISTLTIQRTEQRDSAMYRCASSFYRDGRNTIYFGEGSWLTVV.